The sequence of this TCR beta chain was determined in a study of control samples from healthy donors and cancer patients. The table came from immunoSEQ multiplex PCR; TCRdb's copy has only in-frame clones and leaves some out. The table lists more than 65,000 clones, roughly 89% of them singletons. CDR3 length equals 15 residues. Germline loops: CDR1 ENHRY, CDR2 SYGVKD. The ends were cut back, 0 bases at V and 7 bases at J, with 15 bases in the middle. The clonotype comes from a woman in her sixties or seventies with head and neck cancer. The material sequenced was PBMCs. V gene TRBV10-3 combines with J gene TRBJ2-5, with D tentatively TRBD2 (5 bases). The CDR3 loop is CAISESSMGVGTQYF. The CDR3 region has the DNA TGTGCCATCAGTGAGTCGAGTATGGGAGTAGGGACCCAGTACTTC.